This passage covers 27 T cell receptor beta chains from one sample sequenced in a study of shared clonotypes between healthy human individuals. CD45RO-negative, CCR7-positively selected cells formed the naive CD8 fraction, excluding terminally differentiated effector memory CD45RA+ cells. The data were produced by immunoSEQ multiplex PCR, yet TCRdb's version contains in-frame clones alone and is incomplete. In the table there are fewer than 850,000 clones, about 96% of which are singletons. The sequencing input was naive CD8+ T cells sorted from blood. The receptors were gathered from a man younger than 40 in good health.

The V call is TRBV11-2, the J call TRBJ2-7; the D is unclear. The germline CDR1 and CDR2 sequences are SGHAT and FQNNGV. V dropped 3 bases and J dropped 4 bases, with 10 bases sitting between them. CDR3 length: 13 residues. The CDR3 coding sequence is TGTGCCAGCAGCTTTGGCGGTTTTTACGAGCAGTACTTC. Its translation is CASSFGGFYEQYF.

This clone was counted between two and nine times. The V and J genes are TRBV7-8 and TRBJ2-1, with a possible D match to TRBD2 (6 bases). Looked up from germline, CDR1 is SGHVS and CDR2 is FQNEAQ. This CDR3 region has 16 residues. With 2 bases removed from V and 0 bases from J, the gap between germline ends came to 11 bases. DNA of the CDR3: TGTGCCAGCAGCTTATCCGTAGCGGACTCCTACAATGAGCAGTTCTTC. This translates into CASSLSVADSYNEQFF. Variable domain in full (rest from reference TRBV7-8 and TRBJ2-1): GAGVSQSPRYKVAKRGQDVALRCDPISGHVSLFWYQQALGQGPEFLTYFQNEAQLDKSGLPSDRFFAERPEGSVSTLKIQRTQQEDSAVYLCASSLSVADSYNEQFFGPGTRLTVL.

CDR3 residues: CASSPGQGEDEQFF. The CDR3 DNA reads as TGCGCCAGCAGCCCCGGACAGGGAGAAGATGAGCAGTTCTTC. J is TRBJ2-1 and V is TRBV4-1; TRBD1 agrees at 8 bases. Germline V lookup: CDR1 MGHRA, CDR2 YSYEKL. CDR3 length: 14 residues. With 4 bases clipped from V and 8 bases from J, the junction kept 7 bases outside the gene matches.

The J gene is TRBJ2-3, the V gene TRBV5-5; 14 nucleotides match TRBD2. Germline CDR1 and CDR2: SGHKS and YYEKEE (reference sequence). This CDR3 region has 19 residues. The trim removed 7 bases at V and 1 base at J, leaving 14 bases unmatched. The CDR3 loop reads CASDPPGLAGVMGTDTQYF. Here the CDR3 DNA reads TGTGCCAGCGACCCTCCGGGACTAGCGGGAGTGATGGGCACAGATACGCAGTATTTT.

The chain links TRBV7-9 to TRBJ1-2, with 11 bases lining up with TRBD1. The germline CDR1 and CDR2 sequences are SEHNR and FQNEAQ (reference sequence). Trimming cost V 5 bases and J 4 bases; bases outside gene matches: 6. CDR3 length: 15 amino acids. CDR3 in DNA: TGTGCCAGCAGCCGGGACAGGGGGTCTGGCTATGGCTACACCTTC. Translation gives CASSRDRGSGYGYTF.

The chain joins TRBV5-5 to TRBJ2-1, with D perhaps TRBD1 or TRBD2 (5 bases each). CDR3 length equals 17 residues. Trimming stripped 4 bases from V and 0 bases from J, with 17 bases between. CDR1 is SGHKS, CDR2 YYEKEE, per germline (reference sequence). CDR3 sequence reads: CASSVGDGPSSYNEQFF. CDR3 sequence (DNA): TGTGCCAGCAGCGTGGGGGACGGACCGAGCTCCTACAATGAGCAGTTCTTC. The variable domain in full, with the rest retrieved from reference TRBV5-5 and TRBJ2-1, is DAGVTQSPTHLIKTRGQQVTLRCSPISGHKSVSWYQQVLGQGPQFIFQYYEKEERGRGNFPDRFSARQFPNYSSELNVNALLLGDSALYLCASSVGDGPSSYNEQFFGPGTRLTVL.

V and J are TRBV28 and TRBJ1-5; 8 positions match TRBD1. The CDR3 totals 17 residues. V dropped 2 bases and J dropped 1; count of bases not matched to a gene: 7. Germline assignment: CDR1 MDHEN and CDR2 SYDVKM. The CDR3 bases are TGTGCCAGCAGTTTAGGGAAACAGGGGGGGAGCAATCAGCCCCAGCATTTT. It is translated as CASSLGKQGGSNQPQHF.

The table lists this clone with a count of one. The V and J genes are TRBV27 and TRBJ2-7; D perhaps matches TRBD2 (5 bases). Germline CDR1 and CDR2: MNHEY and SMNVEV (reference sequence). Trimming cost V 5 bases and J 6 bases, with 14 bases left between them. This CDR3 spans 13 amino acids. The CDR3, as DNA: TGTGCCAGCAGTATTACCCCACTAGGCGAGCAGTACTTC. It codes for CASSITPLGEQYF.

The V call is TRBV19, the J call TRBJ2-7; 8 bases are shared with TRBD1. This CDR3 has 14 amino acids. The V segment lost 8 bases and the J segment 7 bases; nucleotides outside the gene matches: 13. CDR1 and CDR2 from the germline V gene are LNHDA and SQIVND (reference sequence). The CDR3: CASGQTGASLEQYF. The CDR3 bases are TGTGCCAGTGGACAGACAGGGGCCTCCTTAGAGCAGTACTTC.

As concerns this clone: In the same sample, other DNA sequences code for this CDR3. The chain recombines TRBV27 with TRBJ1-5; D unresolved. Germline V gene data show CDR1 as MNHEY and CDR2 as SMNVEV (reference sequence). V shed 6 bases and J shed 4 bases, with 7 bases lying between them. CDR3 size: 12 residues. CDR3 protein: CASSQYNQPQHF. The CDR3 nucleotides read TGTGCCAGCAGCCAATATAATCAGCCCCAGCATTTT.

This clone was detected ten times or more. The same CDR3 arises from other DNA sequences in this sample as well. The chain links TRBV9 to TRBJ2-1; D is ambiguous. This CDR3 is 10 amino acids long. V was cut by 3 bases and J by 7 bases, with 2 bases left in between. Germline lookup yields CDR1 SGDLS and CDR2 YYNGEE. The CDR3 loop reads CASSGNEQFF. The CDR3 DNA reads TGTGCCAGCAGCGGTAATGAGCAGTTCTTC.

This chain joins TRBV7-6 and TRBJ2-1; tentatively, D is TRBD2 (5 bases). CDR1 is SGHVS and CDR2 is FNYEAQ in the germline V gene. V shed 1 base and J shed 9 bases, with 25 bases lying between them. The CDR3 has 18 residues. For the CDR3, the DNA is TGTGCCAGCAGCTTAGTTTCCCCACAGCGGTTGGAGATTGGTGAGCAGTTCTTC. The encoded protein is CASSLVSPQRLEIGEQFF.

The V gene is TRBV27, the J gene TRBJ2-7; no firm D call. CDR1 is MNHEY, CDR2 SMNVEV, per germline (reference sequence). Trimming took 6 bases from V and 2 from J, leaving 8 bases between them. The CDR3 has 12 amino acids. CDR3 sequence reads: CASRTLAYEQYF. The CDR3 region has the DNA TGTGCCAGCAGGACTCTAGCCTACGAGCAGTACTTC.

The CDR3 loop reads CASSAGDSNQPQHF. In DNA form, the CDR3 reads TGTGCCAGCAGTGCAGGAGATAGCAATCAGCCCCAGCATTTT. This chain connects TRBV2 to TRBJ1-5; D gene unclear. Trimming removed 4 bases from V and 0 bases from J, with 7 bases in between. The CDR3 covers 14 residues. Germline lookup yields CDR1 SNHLY and CDR2 FYNNEI.

The rearrangement joins TRBV6-4 to TRBJ2-1; 8 bases match TRBD2. Germline V gene lookup returns CDR1 MRHNA and CDR2 SNTAGT. The CDR3 length is 13 residues. The V and J ends lost 4 bases and 10 bases, in that order; junction bases with no gene match: 6. The CDR3 DNA reads as TGTGCCAGCAGTGGCACGGGACTAGGCGAGCAGTTCTTC. Its protein is CASSGTGLGEQFF.

This chain links TRBV5-1 with TRBJ2-7, with 10 bases lining up with TRBD2. Losses at the gene ends were 7 bases for V and 4 bases for J; bases not matched to a gene: 14. Germline loops: CDR1 SGHRS, CDR2 YFSETQ. This CDR3 is built from 16 residues. The DNA of the CDR3 is TGCGCCAGCCGGGAAGCGCGAGCGGGAGGGCCTTACGAGCAGTACTTC. Its translation is CASREARAGGPYEQYF.

The chain employs TRBV9 and TRBJ1-1; D remains unclear. Germline assignment: CDR1 SGDLS and CDR2 YYNGEE. V lost 0 bases, J lost 2 bases, and 11 bases lay in between. This CDR3 contains 15 residues. The CDR3 DNA is TGTGCCAGCAGCGTAGTCGACGGCATCAACACTGAAGCTTTCTTT. Its protein is CASSVVDGINTEAFF.

Note on this clone: The sample holds other DNA sequences that translate to the same CDR3. The chain links TRBV7-2 to TRBJ2-3, with 7 bases aligning to TRBD2. Germline CDR1 reads SGHTA; CDR2 reads FQGNSA. The CDR3 covers 15 residues. Trimming took 2 bases from V and 3 from J; bases not matched to a gene: 5. CDR3 region: CASSLRGSGTDTQYF. CDR3 coding DNA: TGTGCCAGCAGCTTACGCGGGAGTGGGACAGATACGCAGTATTTT. The full variable domain, rest sourced from reference TRBV7-2 and TRBJ2-3, is GAGVSQSPSNKVTEKGKDVELRCDPISGHTALYWYRQSLGQGLEFLIYFQGNSAPDKSGLPSDRFSAERTGGSVSTLTIQRTQQEDSAVYLCASSLRGSGTDTQYFGPGTRLTVL.

The CDR3 nucleotides read TGTGCCACCCTCAGGCGCATGAGCTCCTACAATGAGCAGTTCTTC. Amino acids: CATLRRMSSYNEQFF. The genes are TRBV6-5 and TRBJ2-1, with unresolved D. Germline CDR1 and CDR2: MNHEY and SVGAGI. Deletions cut 10 bases from V and 0 bases from J, with 16 bases between. The CDR3 is 15 residues long.

The V gene is TRBV29-1, the J gene TRBJ2-1; D ambiguous. The length of the CDR3 is 11 residues. Trimming cost V 4 bases and J 3 bases, with 4 bases left between them. Germline V lookup: CDR1 SQVTM, CDR2 ANQGSEA. This CDR3 reads CSVGIYNEQFF. As DNA, the CDR3 is TGCAGCGTTGGGATCTACAATGAGCAGTTCTTC.

The V call is TRBV10-2, the J call TRBJ2-7; no firm D call. Deletions cut 5 bases from V and 3 bases from J, with 14 bases between. The CDR3 has 14 residues. Germline CDR1 reads WSHSY; CDR2 reads SAAADI. The CDR3 DNA reads as TGCGCCAGCAGTCCGATCTCGGACGACTACGAGCAGTACTTC. Its translation is CASSPISDDYEQYF.

The V and J genes are TRBV13 and TRBJ2-3; D gene uncertain. The germline V gene has CDR1 PRHDT and CDR2 FYEKMQ (reference sequence). The CDR3 is 15 amino acids. V was pared by 3 bases and J by 0 bases, with 10 bases between. CDR3 bases: TGTGCCAGCAGCTTGTCGGCGATGAGCACAGATACGCAGTATTTT. Protein product: CASSLSAMSTDTQYF.

The chain combines TRBV9 with TRBJ2-1; TRBD2 aligns across 10 bases. Germline V gene lookup returns CDR1 SGDLS and CDR2 YYNGEE. The CDR3 has 15 amino acids. V was pared by 3 bases and J by 2 bases, with 2 bases of the junction left unmatched. The CDR3 DNA follows: TGTGCCAGCAGCGGTCTAGCGGGAGCCTACAATGAGCAGTTCTTC. It encodes CASSGLAGAYNEQFF.

This chain uses TRBV6-5 with TRBJ2-7, with D possibly called TRBD1 or TRBD2 (5 bases each). The length of the CDR3 is 15 residues. CDR1 is MNHEY, CDR2 SVGAGI, per germline. V dropped 4 bases and J dropped 1 base, with 14 bases sitting between them. The CDR3 bases are TGTGCCAGCAGTTTCGGGACGGTTAATTCCTACGAGCAGTACTTC. Its protein is CASSFGTVNSYEQYF.

This chain uses TRBV11-2 with TRBJ2-7; D call uncertain. Trimming pared 2 bases from V and 2 bases from J, leaving 7 bases between. Germline V CDR1 and CDR2: SGHAT, FQNNGV. CDR3 length: 13 amino acids. Here the CDR3 DNA reads TGTGCCAGCAGCTTAACCGAACCCTACGAGCAGTACTTC. This codes for CASSLTEPYEQYF.

The chain carries TRBV12-5 and TRBJ2-1, with TRBD2 matching over 9 bases. Per the germline V gene, CDR1 is LGHNT and CDR2 is FRNRAP. The CDR3 length is 20 residues. V trimming: 2 bases; J trimming: 6 bases; junction bases outside the gene matches: 20. The CDR3: CASGLPREPKKREVGNEQFF. DNA of the CDR3: TGTGCTAGTGGTTTGCCTCGGGAACCTAAGAAGCGGGAGGTGGGCAATGAGCAGTTCTTC.

The V and J genes are TRBV19 and TRBJ2-1; no reliable D call. The germline CDR1 and CDR2 sequences are LNHDA and SQIVND (reference sequence). V lost 3 bases, J lost 8 bases, and 17 bases lay in between. The CDR3 covers 15 residues. CDR3 in amino acids: CASSIPQTLRDEQFF. In DNA, the CDR3 is TGTGCCAGTAGTATTCCCCAGACCCTTAGAGATGAGCAGTTCTTC.